The 27 T cell receptor beta chains below all came from one sample that was sequenced in a study of blood T cell repertoires in COVID-19 (dated by TCRdb to 2018 to 2021). The library was produced with the immunoSEQ multiplex PCR assay. The immuneACCESS repertoire file appears here via TCRdb, limited to in-frame rearrangements. These files lack a portion of the clones; in checked studies, under half of the deficit traces to unresolved V genes, and the cause of the others is not known. The sample profile shows roughly 46,000 clones; around 86% of them were found once. The ten largest make up about 16% of the sample. What was sequenced was peripheral blood. The source of these receptors is a human donor in a cohort sampled during active COVID-19.

This chain connects TRBV7-8 to TRBJ2-7; 7 nucleotides align to TRBD2. The ends lost 1 base at V and 12 bases at J; junction bases unmatched: 12. The length of the CDR3 is 14 residues. The germline CDR1 and CDR2 sequences are SGHVS and FQNEAQ. The CDR3 nucleotides read TGTGCCAGCAGCTTAGGGGAGGGCCCCTTTTTGACGTACTTC. It is translated as CASSLGEGPFLTYF.

The chain's CDR3 is CAWSVPGQSTYEQYF. The CDR3, as DNA: TGTGCCTGGAGTGTCCCGGGACAGTCCACCTACGAGCAGTACTTC. This chain connects TRBV30 to TRBJ2-7; 7 bases are shared with TRBD1. After removal of 0 bases from V and 2 bases from J, the junction contained 7 bases not matched to a gene. Germline V gives CDR1 GTSNPN, CDR2 SVGIG (reference sequence). The CDR3 is 15 residues long.

This clone appeared once. The chain employs TRBV5-1 and TRBJ2-3; 12 bases line up with TRBD2. V shed 4 bases, J shed 4 bases, and the junction held 13 bases outside the gene matches. The CDR3 runs to 18 residues. Germline V gene data show CDR1 as SGHRS and CDR2 as YFSETQ. The chain's CDR3 is CASSNPGLAGTTSDTQYF. The CDR3 DNA sequence: TGCGCCAGCAGCAACCCCGGACTAGCGGGGACGACGTCAGATACGCAGTATTTT.

This rearrangement joins TRBV5-6 to TRBJ2-6; TRBD1 matches at 7 bases. Germline-derived CDR1 and CDR2 are SGHDT and YYEEEE. The CDR3 has 18 amino acids. The V gene end was trimmed by 1 base and the J gene end by 0 bases; junction bases not matched to a gene: 7. CDR3 region: CASSLTGQLYSGANVLTF. The CDR3 DNA sequence: TGTGCCAGCAGCTTGACGGGACAGTTGTACTCTGGGGCCAACGTCCTGACTTTC.

The chain carries TRBV9 and TRBJ1-1; the D gene is possibly TRBD1 (5 bases). Trimming stripped 3 bases from V and 3 bases from J, with 24 bases between. CDR3 length: 18 amino acids. Germline V lookup: CDR1 SGDLS, CDR2 YYNGEE. Written as DNA, the CDR3 is TGTGCCAGCAGCGGCCAAACAGCGGGGGTCGATTGGGACACTGAAGCTTTCTTT. Residues: CASSGQTAGVDWDTEAFF.

The rearrangement uses TRBV29-1 and TRBJ1-2; perhaps TRBD1 as D (6 bases). CDR1 and CDR2 (germline): SQVTM, ANQGSEA. This CDR3 has 13 amino acids. Trimming cost V 2 bases and J 2 bases, with 9 bases left between them. Here the CDR3 DNA reads TGCAGCGTTGAATTGGACAGCAACTATGGCTACACCTTC. Translation: CSVELDSNYGYTF.

The V gene is TRBV30, the J gene TRBJ2-2; 8 bases map to TRBD2. With 3 bases clipped from V and 5 bases from J, the junction kept 8 bases outside the gene matches. This CDR3 is 15 amino acids long. Germline CDR1 GTSNPN, CDR2 SVGIG (reference sequence). The CDR3 spells CAWSTDRGGTGELFF. The CDR3, as DNA: TGTGCCTGGAGCACGGACCGGGGGGGGACCGGGGAGCTGTTTTTT.

The rearrangement links TRBV7-6 to TRBJ2-1; 9 bases agree with TRBD2. The J segment lost 5 bases and the V segment lost 3 bases, leaving 8 bases of the junction unmatched. Germline V gives CDR1 SGHVS, CDR2 FNYEAQ. The CDR3 loop spans 16 amino acids. DNA of the CDR3: TGTGCCAGCAGCTTTAGAGGGACTAGCCCAAACAATGAGCAGTTCTTC. This gives the protein CASSFRGTSPNNEQFF.

For the CDR3, the DNA is TGTGCCAGCAGCTTAGGGACCGCATCGGGGGGTGGGGCCAACGTCCTGACTTTC. This encodes CASSLGTASGGGANVLTF. The chain combines TRBV5-5 with TRBJ2-6; 7 nucleotides agree with TRBD2. The CDR3 consists of 18 residues. V was pared by 2 bases and J by 3 bases, with 11 bases of the junction left unmatched. Per the germline V gene, CDR1 is SGHKS and CDR2 is YYEKEE (reference sequence). Complete variable domain (other parts from reference TRBV5-5 and TRBJ2-6): DAGVTQSPTHLIKTRGQQVTLRCSPISGHKSVSWYQQVLGQGPQFIFQYYEKEERGRGNFPDRFSARQFPNYSSELNVNALLLGDSALYLCASSLGTASGGGANVLTFGAGSRLTVL.

The V and J genes are TRBV7-8 and TRBJ2-1; 10 bases agree with TRBD2. CDR3 length equals 16 residues. The ends lost 2 bases at V and 3 bases at J; junction bases unmatched: 4. Germline V gives CDR1 SGHVS, CDR2 FQNEAQ. The CDR3 bases are TGTGCCAGCAGCTTATTCCGACTAGCGGGCTACAATGAGCAGTTCTTC. Protein: CASSLFRLAGYNEQFF.

This sequence joins TRBV7-9 and TRBJ2-1, with a weak D call TRBD2 (6 bases). In germline, CDR1 is SEHNR, CDR2 FQNEAQ (reference sequence). Trimming cost V 7 bases and J 8 bases, with 12 bases left between them. The CDR3 consists of 12 residues. The CDR3, as DNA: TGTGCCAGCACCCCGGGACTGGATGAGCAGTTCTTC. Protein sequence: CASTPGLDEQFF.

The CDR3 spells CASSQGLGDYGYTF. The CDR3 coding sequence is TGCGCCAGCAGCCAAGGTCTAGGGGACTATGGCTACACCTTC. This chain uses TRBV4-3 with TRBJ1-2, with a possible D match to TRBD1 (5 bases). The ends were cut back, 1 base at V and 3 bases at J, with 9 bases in the middle. This CDR3 contains 14 residues. Germline V gives CDR1 LGHNA, CDR2 YSLEER.

CDR3 nucleotide sequence: TGTGCCAGCAGCTTGGACACCCGGAACACTGAAGCTTTCTTT. It codes for CASSLDTRNTEAFF. The chain employs TRBV7-2 and TRBJ1-1, with D maybe TRBD1 (5 bases). This CDR3 comprises 14 residues. Between the trimmed V and J ends, which lost 3 bases and 1 base, there was a span of 9 bases. The germline V gene encodes CDR1 SGHTA and CDR2 FQGNSA.

The rearrangement uses TRBV19 and TRBJ2-7, with unresolved D. This CDR3 region has 14 residues. Germline lookup yields CDR1 LNHDA and CDR2 SQIVND (reference sequence). V lost 4 bases to trimming and J lost 4 bases, with 14 bases between them. The CDR3 DNA sequence: TGTGCCAGTAGTAACCGGCCGCTAGAATACGAGCAGTACTTC. This translates into CASSNRPLEYEQYF.

This clone appeared a few times. This chain connects TRBV10-3 to TRBJ1-5, with no clear D. Germline CDR1 is ENHRY and CDR2 is SYGVKD. V lost 0 bases and J 4 bases, leaving 7 bases between the germline ends. The CDR3 is 14 residues long. The CDR3 loop is CAISESSQNQPQHF. CDR3 coding DNA: TGTGCCATCAGTGAGTCCTCCCAGAATCAGCCCCAGCATTTT.

The chain has TRBV29-1 and TRBJ2-7; perhaps TRBD2 as D (6 bases). The CDR3 has 12 amino acids. Trimming took 3 bases from V and 5 from J, leaving 11 bases between them. Germline CDR1 SQVTM, CDR2 ANQGSEA. CDR3 sequence: CSVEGGFNEQYF. CDR3 in DNA: TGCAGCGTTGAGGGGGGATTCAACGAGCAGTACTTC.

The chain joins TRBV4-2 to TRBJ2-7, with D possibly TRBD2 on 5 matching bases. V gave up 1 base and J gave up 1 base, with 11 bases separating them. The CDR3 length is 15 residues. Germline V gene data show CDR1 as LGHNA and CDR2 as YNFKEQ. The CDR3 sequence is CASSQAPDWSYEQYF. The CDR3 nucleotides are TGTGCCAGCAGCCAAGCTCCGGACTGGTCCTACGAGCAGTACTTC.

This sequence joins TRBV27 and TRBJ2-1, with TRBD1 matching 9 bases. The V gene end was trimmed by 6 bases and the J gene end by 3 bases; junction bases not matched to a gene: 3. Germline CDR1 and CDR2: MNHEY and SMNVEV (reference sequence). CDR3 length: 14 residues. The CDR3 sequence is CASSRTGDYNEQFF. The CDR3 DNA follows: TGTGCCAGCAGCCGGACAGGGGACTACAATGAGCAGTTCTTC.

This chain joins TRBV7-2 and TRBJ1-5; D is perhaps TRBD1 (5 bases). Germline loops: CDR1 SGHTA, CDR2 FQGNSA. V was clipped by 2 bases and J by 1 base, with 9 bases between them. This CDR3 contains 15 residues. CDR3 residues: CASSLRGTSNQPQHF. The CDR3 region has the DNA TGTGCCAGCAGCTTAAGGGGTACCAGCAATCAGCCCCAGCATTTT. Based on the CDR3 plus reference TRBV7-2 and TRBJ1-5, the full variable domain is GAGVSQSPSNKVTEKGKDVELRCDPISGHTALYWYRQSLGQGLEFLIYFQGNSAPDKSGLPSDRFSAERTGGSVSTLTIQRTQQEDSAVYLCASSLRGTSNQPQHFGDGTRLSIL.

The chain carries TRBV6-5 and TRBJ2-7; tentatively, D is TRBD2 (7 bases). Trimming cost V 6 bases and J 2 bases, with 14 bases left between them. CDR3 size: 14 residues. CDR1 is MNHEY and CDR2 is SVGAGI in the germline V gene. The CDR3 region has the DNA TGTGCCAGCAGACGGGGGGCAGGGCCCTACGAGCAGTACTTC. Its translation is CASRRGAGPYEQYF.

V and J are TRBV15 and TRBJ2-7; D is perhaps TRBD2 (6 bases). The germline V gene has CDR1 LNHNV and CDR2 YYDKDF (reference sequence). The ends were cut back, 0 bases at V and 7 bases at J, with 16 bases in the middle. The CDR3 covers 15 residues. The CDR3: CATSRDRLAAGEQYF. CDR3 in DNA: TGTGCCACCAGCAGAGATCGGCTGGCGGCGGGGGAGCAGTACTTC.

V usage is TRBV7-2 and J usage is TRBJ2-7, with D possibly TRBD2 on 6 matching bases. From germline, CDR1 is SGHTA and CDR2 FQGNSA. The CDR3 runs to 16 residues. V dropped 9 bases and J dropped 3 bases, with 24 bases sitting between them. This CDR3 is CASSSSDREWGYEQYF. Here the CDR3 DNA reads TGTGCCAGTTCCTCTAGCGACCGAGAGTGGGGCTACGAGCAGTACTTC.

The chain uses TRBV2 and TRBJ2-3, with 15 bases that match TRBD2. Germline CDR1 SNHLY, CDR2 FYNNEI. CDR3 length: 16 amino acids. Trimming removed 5 bases from V and 3 bases from J; junction bases left unmatched: 3. CDR3 residues: CASSWTSGGATDTQYF. The CDR3 nucleotides read TGTGCCAGCAGTTGGACTAGCGGGGGGGCGACAGATACGCAGTATTTT.

The chain joins TRBV19 to TRBJ2-2; 10 nucleotides match TRBD2. CDR3 length: 17 residues. Germline trimming cut 3 bases from V and 6 bases from J; bases unmatched to any gene: 10. CDR1 LNHDA and CDR2 SQIVND come from the germline V gene (reference sequence). This CDR3 is CASSILSASGRPGELFF. CDR3 nucleotides: TGTGCCAGTAGTATCTTATCGGCTAGCGGGAGACCCGGGGAGCTGTTTTTT.

V usage is TRBV7-9 and J usage is TRBJ1-3; the D gene is possibly TRBD1 (6 bases). The germline gives CDR1 SEHNR, CDR2 FQNEAQ (reference sequence). CDR3 length: 16 amino acids. V lost 2 bases and J 4 bases, leaving 15 bases between the germline ends. The CDR3 DNA sequence: TGTGCCAGCAGCTTATTACAGGGATTTACGGGAAACACCATATATTTT. Its protein is CASSLLQGFTGNTIYF.

CDR3 DNA sequence: TGTGCCAGCAGCTCGAGACAGCTTACGCGGGAGACCCAGTACTTC. Protein: CASSSRQLTRETQYF. The V gene is TRBV5-6, the J gene TRBJ2-5; possible D gene TRBD1, 5 bases. V lost 3 bases, J lost 5 bases, and 17 bases lay in between. CDR3 length: 15 amino acids. Germline V gene data show CDR1 as SGHDT and CDR2 as YYEEEE.

The chain combines TRBV18 with TRBJ1-1; D is ambiguous. Germline V gene sequence: CDR1 KGHSH, CDR2 LQKENI. This CDR3 spans 13 amino acids. The V end was cut by 6 bases, the J end by 3 bases, with 11 bases between. CDR3 sequence reads: CASSRLADTEAFF. The CDR3 DNA reads TGTGCCAGCTCGAGGCTTGCGGACACTGAAGCTTTCTTT.